The present T cell receptor beta chain was sequenced within a study of T cells in Graves' hyperthyroidism and ophthalmopathy. At least ten counts were recorded for this clonotype. Trimming removed 6 bases from V and 0 bases from J, with 6 bases in between. Germline V lookup: CDR1 MNHNS, CDR2 SASEGT. The length of the CDR3 is 13 residues. The authors obtained PBMCs from more than 8 ml of fresh peripheral blood. Amplified TCR beta CDR3 regions derived from RNA transcripts. Primed by the HTBI set, a first-round RT-PCR was run on the TCR CDR3. One entry per CDR3 protein, called by TCRdb with MiXCR from the multiplex PCR reads. The sample contains about 600,000 distinct CDR3 sequences, more than 15% of which appear only once.

The chain combines TRBV6-1 with TRBJ1-5; D remains unclear. This sequence was found in a woman between 40 and 55 years old with Graves' ophthalmopathy. The sequenced material came from blood. This CDR3 reads CASRVDSNQPQHF. The CDR3 nucleotides read TGTGCCAGCAGGGTGGATAGCAATCAGCCCCAGCATTTT.